One and the same sample provided the 17 T cell receptor beta chains below, sequenced in a study of PD-1 blockade in classical Hodgkin lymphoma (dated by TCRdb to the early 2020s). In the paper's terms, the time point label means: cycle 4 day 1 (C4D1), after 6 weeks of nivolumab. All trial patients had relapsed after autologous stem cell transplantation, with cohorts A, B and C differing in prior brentuximab vedotin exposure. The library was obtained by the immunoSEQ multiplex PCR assay. Imported from immuneACCESS, the table was reduced by TCRdb to in-frame sequences with V and J called. These copies leave out some clones; in studies compared against another copy, an unresolved V gene accounts for under half, and the cause of the remainder is not known. The sample profile shows roughly 60,000 clones; about 89% of them were found once. The ten most abundant clones make up 9% to 12% of the sample.

Here the sequenced sample was peripheral blood mononuclear cells (PBMCs), taken before the fourth cycle of nivolumab. These receptors were collected from a human donor with classical Hodgkin lymphoma.

The V gene is TRBV7-9, the J gene TRBJ2-1, with a possible D match to TRBD2 (7 bases). The CDR3 runs 14 residues. Looked up from germline, CDR1 is SEHNR and CDR2 is FQNEAQ (reference sequence). Trimming took 4 bases from V and 4 from J, leaving 11 bases between them. In nucleotides, the CDR3 is TGTGCCAGCAGCTCTCGGGGGGCTTACAATGAGCAGTTCTTC. Protein product: CASSSRGAYNEQFF. The whole variable domain, remainder taken from reference TRBV7-9 and TRBJ2-1, is DTGVSQNPRHKITKRGQNVTFRCDPISEHNRLYWYRQTLGQGPEFLTYFQNEAQLEKSRLLSDRFSAERPKGSFSTLEIQRTEQGDSAMYLCASSSRGAYNEQFFGPGTRLTVL.

The V call is TRBV6-1, the J call TRBJ1-1; 10 bases fit TRBD1. The CDR3 length is 13 residues. With V trimmed by 5 bases and J by 4 bases, 1 base remained unmatched. From germline, CDR1 is MNHNS and CDR2 SASEGT. This CDR3 reads CASSWTGGTEAFF. The CDR3, as DNA: TGTGCCAGCAGTTGGACAGGGGGCACTGAAGCTTTCTTT.

The CDR3 DNA reads as TGTGCCAGTAGTGGGCGGAACCAAGAGACCCAGTACTTC. Residues: CASSGRNQETQYF. This rearrangement joins TRBV7-9 to TRBJ2-5; unclear D gene. The V gene's germline CDR1 is SEHNR and CDR2 FQNEAQ (reference sequence). The ends were cut back, 9 bases at V and 0 bases at J, with 11 bases in the middle. The CDR3 is 13 amino acids. Based on the CDR3 plus reference TRBV7-9 and TRBJ2-5, the full variable domain is DTGVSQNPRHKITKRGQNVTFRCDPISEHNRLYWYRQTLGQGPEFLTYFQNEAQLEKSRLLSDRFSAERPKGSFSTLEIQRTEQGDSAMYLCASSGRNQETQYFGPGTRLLVL.

This clone was recorded only once. This chain links TRBV6-5 with TRBJ1-1, with D hard to call. V shed 2 bases and J shed 4 bases, with 8 bases lying between them. Germline loops: CDR1 MNHEY, CDR2 SVGAGI. The CDR3 consists of 13 residues. The CDR3, as DNA: TGTGCCAGCAGTTACGGTGTTTCCACTGAAGCTTTCTTT. The encoded protein is CASSYGVSTEAFF.

V gene TRBV7-9 combines with J gene TRBJ1-1; D is uncertain. Trimming removed 4 bases at V and 5 bases at J, with 17 bases between. Germline assignment: CDR1 SEHNR and CDR2 FQNEAQ (reference sequence). The CDR3 sequence is 15 residues long. The CDR3 DNA follows: TGTGCCAGCAGCTCTCCGAGGAAGAGTAGGACTGAAGCTTTCTTT. Its protein is CASSSPRKSRTEAFF.

The gene calls are TRBV5-1 and TRBJ2-5; 7 bases align to TRBD2. Trimming took 2 bases from V and 1 from J; bases not matched to a gene: 5. Germline V gives CDR1 SGHRS, CDR2 YFSETQ. The CDR3 contains 15 residues. The DNA for the CDR3 is TGCGCCAGCAGCTTAGACGGGACTATCCAAGAGACCCAGTACTTC. As protein: CASSLDGTIQETQYF.

The chain carries TRBV29-1 and TRBJ1-5; the match to TRBD1 covers 7 bases. The CDR3 contains 15 residues. Trimming at V came to 2 bases and at J to 15 bases, leaving 19 bases not matched to a gene. The germline V gene has CDR1 SQVTM and CDR2 ANQGSEA. DNA of the CDR3: TGCAGCGTTGAATGTGGGGGAAGGGGGCCTGGTCGTGGGCATTTT. This gives the protein CSVECGGRGPGRGHF.

The V and J genes are TRBV25-1 and TRBJ1-1; D perhaps matches TRBD1 (6 bases). CDR3 length: 16 residues. Germline loops: CDR1 MGHDK, CDR2 SYGVNS. V was cut by 6 bases and J by 5 bases, with 22 bases left in between. The CDR3 bases are TGTGCCAGCAGCTCCCTCGGGGGAGGGGGTTGGACTGAAGCTTTCTTT. The encoded protein is CASSSLGGGGWTEAFF. Variable domain in full (rest from reference TRBV25-1 and TRBJ1-1): EADIYQTPRYLVIGTGKKITLECSQTMGHDKMYWYQQDPGMELHLIHYSYGVNSTEKGDLSSESTVSRIRTEHFPLTLESARPSHTSQYLCASSSLGGGGWTEAFFGQGTRLTVV.

This chain joins TRBV11-2 and TRBJ2-1; no reliable D call. Germline assignment: CDR1 SGHAT and CDR2 FQNNGV. The CDR3 loop spans 11 amino acids. V was clipped by 5 bases and J by 5 bases, with 4 bases between them. The CDR3 bases are TGTGCCAGCAGCATCAACAATGAGCAGTTCTTC. Translating it yields CASSINNEQFF.

This rearrangement joins TRBV27 to TRBJ1-1, with a possible D match to TRBD1 (5 bases). This CDR3 spans 14 amino acids. V lost 5 bases and J lost 11, with 21 bases in between. Germline V gives CDR1 MNHEY, CDR2 SMNVEV (reference sequence). In nucleotides, the CDR3 is TGTGCCAGCAGTCGCGCGGGGCGGGTAGGACTGGCTTTCTTT. The encoded protein is CASSRAGRVGLAFF.

The V call is TRBV21-1, the J call TRBJ1-5; the listed D gene, TRBD1, was not tested against the DNA. TRBV21-1 is marked as a pseudogene. This CDR3 region has 15 residues. The CDR3 DNA sequence: TGTGCCAGCACCAAACCTGGCCAGGGGAATCAGCCCCAGCATTTT. It translates to CASTKPGQGNQPQHF.

The chain links TRBV28 to TRBJ2-1; no firm D call. This CDR3 has 15 residues. Trimming took 1 base from V and 0 from J, leaving 7 bases between them. Germline assignment: CDR1 MDHEN and CDR2 SYDVKM. This chain's CDR3 is CASSLSLSSYNEQFF. For the CDR3, the DNA is TGTGCCAGCAGTTTATCCCTGAGCTCCTACAATGAGCAGTTCTTC.

The chain links TRBV5-1 to TRBJ2-5; the D gene is possibly TRBD1 (5 bases). The V gene's germline CDR1 is SGHRS and CDR2 YFSETQ. The CDR3 loop spans 16 amino acids. The V end was cut by 2 bases, the J end by 5 bases, with 19 bases between. The CDR3 DNA follows: TGCGCCAGCAGCTTCCTTCCCGACAGCAGCCCTGAGACCCAGTACTTC. It specifies CASSFLPDSSPETQYF.

This sequence joins TRBV27 and TRBJ1-1; D possibly corresponds to TRBD1 (5 bases). Trimming took off 8 bases at V and 5 bases at J, with 12 bases between the two ends. Germline CDR1 and CDR2: MNHEY and SMNVEV (reference sequence). This CDR3 comprises 12 residues. DNA for the CDR3: TGTGCCAGCGTAACGGGGGGGACTGAAGCTTTCTTT. Its protein product is CASVTGGTEAFF.

The CDR3 here is CASSRDTGGEQYF. CDR3 DNA sequence: TGCGCCAGCAGTCGGGACACCGGTGGGGAGCAGTACTTC. The genes are TRBV5-1 and TRBJ2-7; D may be TRBD1 (6 bases). V lost 5 bases and J 7 bases, leaving 16 bases between the germline ends. Germline loops: CDR1 SGHRS, CDR2 YFSETQ. This CDR3 is 13 amino acids long.

The chain employs TRBV11-2 and TRBJ1-3, with TRBD1 as a possible D gene (6 bases). V dropped 3 bases and J dropped 1 base, with 16 bases sitting between them. Per the germline V gene, CDR1 is SGHAT and CDR2 is FQNNGV. The length of the CDR3 is 17 residues. This CDR3 is CASSFRHRVKSGNTIYF. CDR3 nucleotide sequence: TGTGCCAGCAGCTTCCGCCACAGGGTTAAATCTGGAAACACCATATATTTT.

The chain is built from TRBV28 and TRBJ1-6; TRBD1 might be the D (6 bases). From germline, CDR1 is MDHEN and CDR2 SYDVKM. Trimming pared 1 base from V and 0 bases from J, leaving 13 bases between. The CDR3 is 18 residues long. This CDR3 is CASSLFDRLSSYNSPLHF. The CDR3, as DNA: TGTGCCAGCAGTTTATTCGACAGGTTGAGCTCCTATAATTCACCCCTCCACTTT.